The 9 T cell receptor beta chains below were found in one sample sequenced in a study of CD8 T cells in Susac syndrome. Reverse transcription of roughly 0.45 to 1 ug RNA was performed with random hexamers. TCRdb ran MiXCR on the immunoSEQ multiplex PCR reads and lists one entry per CDR3 protein. The sample contains around 170,000 distinct CDR3 sequences, 90% to 96% of which appear only once. The sample was CD4+ T cells from PBMCs. All receptors come from a human donor with Susac syndrome.

V and J are TRBV3-1 and TRBJ2-1, with TRBD2 identical over 7 bases. CDR3 size: 13 residues. V shed 1 base, J shed 7 bases, and the junction held 1 base outside the gene matches. Per the germline V gene, CDR1 is LGHDT and CDR2 is YNNKEL (reference sequence). The CDR3 nucleotides are TGTGCCAGCAGCCAAGGGCGGGGGAATGAGCAGTTCTTC. It translates to CASSQGRGNEQFF.

The chain is built from TRBV20-1 and TRBJ1-1, with TRBD1 matching over 7 bases. V was pared by 5 bases and J by 6 bases, with 6 bases of the junction left unmatched. CDR1 and CDR2 (germline): DFQATT, SNEGSKA (reference sequence). The CDR3 is 12 amino acids. This chain's CDR3 is CSASPGQAEAFF. DNA for the CDR3: TGCAGTGCTTCACCTGGACAGGCTGAAGCTTTCTTT.

The rearrangement joins TRBV5-1 to TRBJ2-1; D perhaps matches TRBD2 (7 bases). Trimming took 4 bases from V and 15 from J, leaving 17 bases between them. Germline-derived CDR1 and CDR2 are SGHRS and YFSETQ. The CDR3 runs 12 residues. The CDR3 here is CASSPGGRWGFF. The CDR3 DNA reads TGCGCCAGCAGCCCCGGGGGGCGGTGGGGGTTCTTC.

The chain is built from TRBV30 and TRBJ1-6; a possible D gene is TRBD1 (5 bases). Germline V gives CDR1 GTSNPN, CDR2 SVGIG (reference sequence). CDR3 size: 13 residues. V lost 4 bases, J lost 7 bases, and 11 bases lay in between. The CDR3 reads CAWIGQANSPLHF. The CDR3 DNA is TGTGCCTGGATAGGACAAGCCAATTCACCCCTCCACTTT.

The V and J genes are TRBV10-3 and TRBJ1-6; tentative D call: TRBD1 (6 bases). Looked up from germline, CDR1 is ENHRY and CDR2 is SYGVKD. V was trimmed by 4 bases and J by 7 bases, leaving 14 bases between them. The CDR3 contains 15 residues. The CDR3: CAISGEEGVNSPLHF. CDR3 in DNA: TGTGCCATCAGTGGGGAGGAGGGGGTCAATTCACCCCTCCACTTT.

The chain couples TRBV28 to TRBJ1-2; the match to TRBD1 covers 10 bases. The CDR3 loop spans 12 amino acids. Trimming cost V 5 bases and J 8 bases; bases outside gene matches: 2. Germline CDR1 reads MDHEN; CDR2 reads SYDVKM. CDR3 bases: TGTGCCAGCAGTCAGGACAGGGGGGGCTACACCTTC. Its protein is CASSQDRGGYTF.

The chain recombines TRBV29-1 with TRBJ2-7, with TRBD1 matching over 7 bases. The CDR3 extends over 13 amino acids. Germline V gene data show CDR1 as SQVTM and CDR2 as ANQGSEA. V was clipped by 0 bases and J by 2 bases; unmatched bases: 1. This CDR3 is CSVEDQGAYEQYF. In DNA, the CDR3 is TGCAGCGTTGAAGATCAGGGGGCCTACGAGCAGTACTTC.

The rearrangement links TRBV5-4 to TRBJ1-2, with 9 bases lining up with TRBD1. This CDR3 spans 15 amino acids. V was clipped by 9 bases and J by 3 bases; unmatched bases: 12. Germline assignment: CDR1 SGHNT and CDR2 YYREEE (reference sequence). CDR3 loop: CAIQGDRAGDYGYTF. CDR3 in DNA: TGTGCCATCCAGGGGGACAGGGCGGGCGACTATGGCTACACCTTC.

This chain joins TRBV5-6 and TRBJ1-5, with D possibly TRBD1 on 6 matching bases. The ends were cut back, 6 bases at V and 7 bases at J, with 14 bases in the middle. Germline values: CDR1 SGHDT, CDR2 YYEEEE. The CDR3 is made up of 13 amino acids. The CDR3 reads CASKQGIGQPQHF. As DNA, the CDR3 is TGTGCCAGCAAACAGGGTATCGGACAGCCCCAGCATTTT.